This record concerns one T cell receptor (beta chain) sequence. Original handling: Reference gene primer amplification in the assay estimated nucleated cell counts. Generated by immunoSEQ multiplex PCR, the TCRdb table keeps only in-frame clones and is missing some. V, J and clone size are taken as reported in that table, and D and trimming were inferred from the DNA itself. The table includes about 64,000 clones, under 80% detected once. Trimming removed 2 bases at V and 2 bases at J, with 10 bases between. From germline, CDR1 is MNHEY and CDR2 SVGEGT. The CDR3 runs to 15 residues. This sample stems from a study of blood T cell repertoires in COVID-19. Study-wide context: Some COVID-19 samples were acute and others convalescent; all came from the United States, Italy and Spain.

The genes are TRBV6-2 or TRBV6-3 and TRBJ1-5, with D uncertain. The sequenced sample was peripheral blood. This TCR was sampled from a human donor in a cohort sampled during active COVID-19. As DNA, the CDR3 is TGTGCCAGCAGTTACGGAATCACAGGCAATCAGCCCCAGCATTTT. It translates to CASSYGITGNQPQHF.